Shown below are 3 T cell receptor beta chains from a single sample sequenced in a study of T cell responses to AZD1222 COVID-19 vaccine. The table came from immunoSEQ multiplex PCR; TCRdb's copy has only in-frame clones and leaves some out. Of 150,000 or so clones listed, around 92% were seen once; the top ten hold 1.5% to 2%. Sequences were derived from peripheral blood, sampled on day 0 of AZD1222 vaccination. Receptor source: an adult in good health.

This chain joins TRBV29-1 and TRBJ1-2; D is unresolved. Trimming took off 1 base at V and 5 bases at J, with 11 bases between the two ends. Germline values: CDR1 SQVTM, CDR2 ANQGSEA. CDR3 length: 13 amino acids. CDR3 amino acids: CSVEGGWNYGYTF. Here the CDR3 DNA reads TGCAGCGTTGAAGGAGGATGGAATTATGGCTACACCTTC.

The V call is TRBV9, the J call TRBJ1-4; 7 nucleotides match TRBD1. In germline, CDR1 is SGDLS, CDR2 YYNGEE. The length of the CDR3 is 14 residues. The V segment lost 3 bases and the J segment 5 bases; nucleotides outside the gene matches: 4. CDR3 bases: TGTGCCAGCAGCGCCACGGGACAGAATGAAAAACTGTTTTTT. Residues: CASSATGQNEKLFF.

The chain recombines TRBV9 with TRBJ2-2, with D maybe TRBD1 (5 bases). Germline assignment: CDR1 SGDLS and CDR2 YYNGEE. Trimming took 0 bases from V and 4 from J, leaving 7 bases between them. CDR3 length: 14 residues. CDR3 protein: CASSVEGFTGELFF. CDR3 in DNA: TGTGCCAGCAGCGTAGAGGGGTTCACCGGGGAGCTGTTTTTT.